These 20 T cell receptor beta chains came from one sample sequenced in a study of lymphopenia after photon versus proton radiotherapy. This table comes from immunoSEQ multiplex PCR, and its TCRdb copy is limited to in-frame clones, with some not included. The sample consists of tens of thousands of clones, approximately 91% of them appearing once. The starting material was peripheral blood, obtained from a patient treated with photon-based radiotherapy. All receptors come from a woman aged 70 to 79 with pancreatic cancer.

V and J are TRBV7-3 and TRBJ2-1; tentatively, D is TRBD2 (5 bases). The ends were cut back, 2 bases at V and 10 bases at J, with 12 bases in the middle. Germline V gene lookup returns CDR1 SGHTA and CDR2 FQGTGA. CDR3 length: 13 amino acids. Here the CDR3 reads CASSLLAGSEQFF. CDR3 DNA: TGTGCCAGCAGCTTATTGGCGGGCAGCGAGCAGTTCTTC. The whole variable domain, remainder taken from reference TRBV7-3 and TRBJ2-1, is GAGVSQTPSNKVTEKGKYVELRCDPISGHTALYWYRQSLGQGPEFLIYFQGTGAADDSGLPNDRFFAVRPEGSVSTLKIQRTERGDSAVYLCASSLLAGSEQFFGPGTRLTVL.

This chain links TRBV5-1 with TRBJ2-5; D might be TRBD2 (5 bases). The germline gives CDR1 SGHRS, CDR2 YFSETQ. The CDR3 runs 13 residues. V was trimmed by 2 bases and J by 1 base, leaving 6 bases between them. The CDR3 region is CASSLGSQETQYF. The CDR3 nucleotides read TGCGCCAGCAGCTTAGGGAGCCAAGAGACCCAGTACTTC.

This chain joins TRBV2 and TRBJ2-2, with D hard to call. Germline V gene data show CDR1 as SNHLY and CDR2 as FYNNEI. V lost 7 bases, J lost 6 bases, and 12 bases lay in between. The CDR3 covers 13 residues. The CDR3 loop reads CASNPGFPGELFF. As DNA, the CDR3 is TGTGCCAGCAACCCAGGTTTTCCCGGGGAGCTGTTTTTT.

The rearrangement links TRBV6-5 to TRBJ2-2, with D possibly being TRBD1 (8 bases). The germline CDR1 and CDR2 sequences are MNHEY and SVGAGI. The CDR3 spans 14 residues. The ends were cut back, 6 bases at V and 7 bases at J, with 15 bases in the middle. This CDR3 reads CASRIQGEGGELFF. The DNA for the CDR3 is TGTGCCAGCAGGATACAGGGGGAGGGCGGGGAGCTGTTTTTT.

The CDR3 is CASSPPLSPTEAFF. CDR3 nucleotide sequence: TGTGCCAGCTCACCACCGTTAAGCCCCACTGAAGCTTTCTTT. This chain links TRBV18 with TRBJ1-1; D uncertain. Trimming stripped 0 bases from V and 4 bases from J, with 9 bases between. The CDR3 consists of 14 residues. Germline V gene data show CDR1 as KGHSH and CDR2 as LQKENI. Variable domain in full (rest from reference TRBV18 and TRBJ1-1): NAGVMQNPRHLVRRRGQEARLRCSPMKGHSHVYWYRQLPEEGLKFMVYLQKENIIDESGMPKERFSAEFPKEGPSILRIQQVVRGDSAAYFCASSPPLSPTEAFFGQGTRLTVV.

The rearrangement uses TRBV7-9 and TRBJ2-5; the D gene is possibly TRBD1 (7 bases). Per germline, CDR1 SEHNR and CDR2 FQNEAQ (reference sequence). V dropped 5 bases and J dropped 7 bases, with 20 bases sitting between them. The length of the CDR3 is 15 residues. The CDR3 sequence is CASSLGTALGGTQYF. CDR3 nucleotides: TGTGCCAGCAGCCTGGGGACAGCCCTGGGAGGGACCCAGTACTTC.

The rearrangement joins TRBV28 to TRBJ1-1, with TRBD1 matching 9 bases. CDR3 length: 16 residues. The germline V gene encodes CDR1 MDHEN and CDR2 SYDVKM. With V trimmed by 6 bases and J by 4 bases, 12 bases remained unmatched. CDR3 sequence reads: CASRPTQGAGGTEAFF. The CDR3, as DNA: TGTGCCAGCAGACCCACACAGGGGGCGGGGGGCACTGAAGCTTTCTTT. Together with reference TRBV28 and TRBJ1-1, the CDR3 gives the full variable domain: DVKVTQSSRYLVKRTGEKVFLECVQDMDHENMFWYRQDPGLGLRLIYFSYDVKMKEKGDIPEGYSVSREKKERFSLILESASTNQTSMYLCASRPTQGAGGTEAFFGQGTRLTVV.

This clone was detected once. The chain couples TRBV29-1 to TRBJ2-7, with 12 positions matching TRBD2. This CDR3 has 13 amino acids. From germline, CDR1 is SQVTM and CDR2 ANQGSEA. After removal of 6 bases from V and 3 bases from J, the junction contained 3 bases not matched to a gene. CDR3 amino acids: CSVLAGGYYEQYF. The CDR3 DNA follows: TGCAGCGTCCTAGCGGGAGGGTACTACGAGCAGTACTTC.

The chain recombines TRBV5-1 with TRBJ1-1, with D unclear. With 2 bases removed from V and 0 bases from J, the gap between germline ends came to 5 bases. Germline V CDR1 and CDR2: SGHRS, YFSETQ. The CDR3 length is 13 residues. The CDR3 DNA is TGCGCCAGCAGCTTAGGGCTGAACACTGAAGCTTTCTTT. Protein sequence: CASSLGLNTEAFF.

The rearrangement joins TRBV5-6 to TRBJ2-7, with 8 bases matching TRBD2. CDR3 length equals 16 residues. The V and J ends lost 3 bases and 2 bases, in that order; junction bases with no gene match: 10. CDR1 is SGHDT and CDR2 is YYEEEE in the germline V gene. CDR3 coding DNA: TGTGCCAGCAGCTACTCTACTAGCGGTAGTACCTACGAGCAGTACTTC. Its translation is CASSYSTSGSTYEQYF.

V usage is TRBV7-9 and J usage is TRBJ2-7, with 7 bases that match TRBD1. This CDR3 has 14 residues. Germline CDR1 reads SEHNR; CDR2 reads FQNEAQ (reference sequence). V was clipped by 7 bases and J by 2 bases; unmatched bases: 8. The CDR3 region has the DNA TGTGCCAGCAATCTTGACAGGGAGACCTACGAGCAGTACTTC. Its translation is CASNLDRETYEQYF.

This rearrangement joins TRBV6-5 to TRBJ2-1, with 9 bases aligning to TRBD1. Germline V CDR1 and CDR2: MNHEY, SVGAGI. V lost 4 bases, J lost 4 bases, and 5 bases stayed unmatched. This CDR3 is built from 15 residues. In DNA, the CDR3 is TGTGCCAGCAGTTTGGGACAGGGAAAGTACAATGAGCAGTTCTTC. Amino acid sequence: CASSLGQGKYNEQFF.

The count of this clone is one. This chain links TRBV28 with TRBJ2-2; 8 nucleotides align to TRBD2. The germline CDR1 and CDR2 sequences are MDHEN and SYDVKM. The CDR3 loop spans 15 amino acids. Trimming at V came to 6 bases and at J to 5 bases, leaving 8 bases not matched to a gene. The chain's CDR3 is CASRAGGVTTGELFF. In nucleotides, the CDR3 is TGTGCCAGCAGGGCCGGGGGGGTAACAACCGGGGAGCTGTTTTTT.

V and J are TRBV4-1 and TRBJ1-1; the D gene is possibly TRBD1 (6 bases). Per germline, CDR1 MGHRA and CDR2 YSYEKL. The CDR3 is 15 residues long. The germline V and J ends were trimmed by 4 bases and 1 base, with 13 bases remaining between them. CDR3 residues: CASSRRGERNTEAFF. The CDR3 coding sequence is TGCGCCAGCAGCCGAAGGGGGGAACGGAACACTGAAGCTTTCTTT.

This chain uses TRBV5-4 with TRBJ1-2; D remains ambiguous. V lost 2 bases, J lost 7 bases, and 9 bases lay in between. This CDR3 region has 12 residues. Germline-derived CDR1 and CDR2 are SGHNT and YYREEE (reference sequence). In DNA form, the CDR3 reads TGTGCCAGCAGCTTTGTGGGGTCTGGCTACACCTTC. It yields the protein CASSFVGSGYTF.

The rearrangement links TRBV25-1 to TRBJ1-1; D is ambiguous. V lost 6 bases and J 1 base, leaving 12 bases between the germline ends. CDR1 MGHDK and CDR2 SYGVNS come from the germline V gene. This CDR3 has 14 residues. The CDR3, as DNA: TGTGCCAGCAGCGGGGTGGGAGGGAACACTGAAGCTTTCTTT. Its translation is CASSGVGGNTEAFF. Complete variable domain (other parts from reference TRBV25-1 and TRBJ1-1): EADIYQTPRYLVIGTGKKITLECSQTMGHDKMYWYQQDPGMELHLIHYSYGVNSTEKGDLSSESTVSRIRTEHFPLTLESARPSHTSQYLCASSGVGGNTEAFFGQGTRLTVV.

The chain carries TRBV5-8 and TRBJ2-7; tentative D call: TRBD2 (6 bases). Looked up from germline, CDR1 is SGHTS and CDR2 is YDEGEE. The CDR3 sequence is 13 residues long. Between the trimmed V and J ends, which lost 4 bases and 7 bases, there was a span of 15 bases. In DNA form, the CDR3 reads TGTGCCAGCAGCCCTCGGGACTTTGGGGAGCAGTACTTC. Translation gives CASSPRDFGEQYF.

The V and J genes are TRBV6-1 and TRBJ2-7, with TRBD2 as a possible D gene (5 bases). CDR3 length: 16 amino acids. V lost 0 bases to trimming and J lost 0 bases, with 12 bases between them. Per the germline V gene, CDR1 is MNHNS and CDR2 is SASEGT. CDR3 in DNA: TGTGCCAGCAGTGAAGCTACGGGAAGAAGCTCCTACGAGCAGTACTTC. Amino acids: CASSEATGRSSYEQYF.

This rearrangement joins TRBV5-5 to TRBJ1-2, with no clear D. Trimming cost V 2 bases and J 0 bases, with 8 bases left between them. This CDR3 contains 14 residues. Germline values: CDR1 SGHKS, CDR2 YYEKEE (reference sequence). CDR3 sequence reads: CASSLRRANYGYTF. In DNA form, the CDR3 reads TGTGCCAGCAGCTTACGGAGGGCTAACTATGGCTACACCTTC.

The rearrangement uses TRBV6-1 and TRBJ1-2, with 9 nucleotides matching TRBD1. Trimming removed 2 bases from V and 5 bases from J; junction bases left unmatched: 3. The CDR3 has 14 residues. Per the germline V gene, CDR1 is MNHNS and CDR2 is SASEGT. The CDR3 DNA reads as TGTGCCAGCAGTGAAATGGGGACAGGGTATGGCTACACCTTC. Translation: CASSEMGTGYGYTF.